The T cell receptor (beta chain) described here comes from a study of T cell responses to AZD1222 COVID-19 vaccine. Regarding the study as a whole: Distributed over spike, vaccine-associated CD4 TCRs predominated at 160-218 and 743-854. Only five to seven AZD1222 recipients were seropositive at baseline. Females outnumbered males among donors, who were mostly white British; clonal diversity was possibly underestimated.

The CDR3 has 18 residues. Trimming at V came to 3 bases and at J to 9 bases, leaving 15 bases not matched to a gene. Germline V gene lookup returns CDR1 LGHDT and CDR2 YNNKEL (reference sequence). TCRdb keeps only in-frame clones here, not all; method: immunoSEQ multiplex PCR. This repertoire shows some 130,000 clones, 91% found once; its top ten account for 1.5% to 2%. As for this clone: Its antigen is not known.

The TCR originated in an adult who received the AZD1222 COVID-19 vaccine. The chain carries TRBV3-1 (or the pseudogene TRBV3-2) and TRBJ1-6, with 9 bases identical to TRBD1. This sample comprised peripheral blood, obtained 28 days after the second AZD1222 dose. The DNA for the CDR3 is TGTGCCAGCAGCCAGACGGCCCCGGGACAGGGATTGAGTTCACCCCTCCACTTT. Residues: CASSQTAPGQGLSSPLHF.